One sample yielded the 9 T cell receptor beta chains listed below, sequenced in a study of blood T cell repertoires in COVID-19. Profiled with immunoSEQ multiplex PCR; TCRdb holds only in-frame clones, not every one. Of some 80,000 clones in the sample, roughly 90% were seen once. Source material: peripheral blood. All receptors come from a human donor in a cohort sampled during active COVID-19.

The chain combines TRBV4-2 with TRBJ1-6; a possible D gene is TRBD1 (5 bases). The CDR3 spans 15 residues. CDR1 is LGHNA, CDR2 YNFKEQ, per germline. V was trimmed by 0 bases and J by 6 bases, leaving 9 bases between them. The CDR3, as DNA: TGTGCCAGCAGCCAAGAGACAGCTATTAATTCACCCCTCCACTTT. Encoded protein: CASSQETAINSPLHF.

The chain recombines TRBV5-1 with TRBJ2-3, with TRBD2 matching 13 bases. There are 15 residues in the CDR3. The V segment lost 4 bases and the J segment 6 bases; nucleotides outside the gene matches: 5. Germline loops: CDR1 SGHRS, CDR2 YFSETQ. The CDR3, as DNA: TGCGCCAGCAGCCTACCACTAGCGGGAGGGGATACGCAGTATTTT. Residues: CASSLPLAGGDTQYF.

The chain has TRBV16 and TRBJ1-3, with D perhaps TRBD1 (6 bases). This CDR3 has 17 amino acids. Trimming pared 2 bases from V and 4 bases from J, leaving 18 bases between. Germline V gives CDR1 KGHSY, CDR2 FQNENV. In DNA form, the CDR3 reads TGTGCCAGCAGCCAAGGCAGGGGCGCCGCCAGGGGAAACACCATATATTTT. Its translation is CASSQGRGAARGNTIYF.

The CDR3 nucleotides read TGTGCCAGCAAACTAGCGAATGAGCAGTTCTTC. Residues: CASKLANEQFF. The chain couples TRBV2 to TRBJ2-1, with 7 bases aligning to TRBD2. Germline V gene sequence: CDR1 SNHLY, CDR2 FYNNEI. This CDR3 is 11 amino acids long. The trim removed 7 bases at V and 7 bases at J, leaving 1 base unmatched. The whole variable domain, filled in from reference TRBV2 and TRBJ2-1, reads EPEVTQTPSHQVTQMGQEVILRCVPISNHLYFYWYRQILGQKVEFLVSFYNNEISEKSEIFDDQFSVERPDGSNFTLKIRSTKLEDSAMYFCASKLANEQFFGPGTRLTVL.

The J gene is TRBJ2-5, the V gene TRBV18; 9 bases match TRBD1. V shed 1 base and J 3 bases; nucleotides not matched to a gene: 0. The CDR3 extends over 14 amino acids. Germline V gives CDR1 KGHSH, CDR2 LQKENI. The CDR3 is CASSPRTGEETQYF. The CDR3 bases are TGTGCCAGCTCACCACGGACAGGGGAAGAGACCCAGTACTTC.

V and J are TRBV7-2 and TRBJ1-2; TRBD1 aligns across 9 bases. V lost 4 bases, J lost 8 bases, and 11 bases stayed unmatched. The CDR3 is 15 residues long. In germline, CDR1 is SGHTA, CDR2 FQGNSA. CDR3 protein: CASSSTLTGTGGYTF. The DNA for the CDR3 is TGTGCCAGCAGCTCAACCCTAACCGGGACAGGGGGCTACACCTTC.

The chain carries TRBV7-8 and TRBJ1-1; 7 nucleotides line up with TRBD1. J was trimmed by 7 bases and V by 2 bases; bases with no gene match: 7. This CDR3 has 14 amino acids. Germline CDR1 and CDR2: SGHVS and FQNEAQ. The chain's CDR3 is CASSLPPRQGEAFF. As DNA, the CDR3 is TGTGCCAGCAGCTTACCCCCCCGACAGGGTGAAGCTTTCTTT.

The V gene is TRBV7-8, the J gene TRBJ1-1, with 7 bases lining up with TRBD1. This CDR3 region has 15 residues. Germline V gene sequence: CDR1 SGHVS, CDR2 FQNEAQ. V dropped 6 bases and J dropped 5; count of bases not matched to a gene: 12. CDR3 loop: CASRQSTGTGTEAFF. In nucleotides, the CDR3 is TGTGCCAGCAGACAATCGACAGGGACTGGGACTGAAGCTTTCTTT.

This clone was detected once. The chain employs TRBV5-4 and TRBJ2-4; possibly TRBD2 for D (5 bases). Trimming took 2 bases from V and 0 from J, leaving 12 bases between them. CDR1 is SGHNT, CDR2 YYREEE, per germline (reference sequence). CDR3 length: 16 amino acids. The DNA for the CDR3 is TGTGCCAGCAGCTTCCCTCGGACTGGAGCCAAAAACATTCAGTACTTC. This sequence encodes CASSFPRTGAKNIQYF. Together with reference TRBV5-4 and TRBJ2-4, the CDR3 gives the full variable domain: ETGVTQSPTHLIKTRGQQVTLRCSSQSGHNTVSWYQQALGQGPQFIFQYYREEENGRGNFPPRFSGLQFPNYSSELNVNALELDDSALYLCASSFPRTGAKNIQYFGAGTRLSVL.